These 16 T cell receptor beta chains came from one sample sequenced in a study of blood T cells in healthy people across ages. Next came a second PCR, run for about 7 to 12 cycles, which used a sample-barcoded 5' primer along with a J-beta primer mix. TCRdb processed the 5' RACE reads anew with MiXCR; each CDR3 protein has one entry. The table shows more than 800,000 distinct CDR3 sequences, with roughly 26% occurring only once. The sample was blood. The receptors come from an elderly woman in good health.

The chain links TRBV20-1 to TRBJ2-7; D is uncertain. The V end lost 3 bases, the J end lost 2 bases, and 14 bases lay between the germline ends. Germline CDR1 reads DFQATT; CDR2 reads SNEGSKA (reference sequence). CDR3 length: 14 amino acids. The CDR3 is CSARAAGAAYEQYF. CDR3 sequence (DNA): TGCAGTGCTAGGGCGGCAGGTGCCGCCTACGAGCAGTACTTC.

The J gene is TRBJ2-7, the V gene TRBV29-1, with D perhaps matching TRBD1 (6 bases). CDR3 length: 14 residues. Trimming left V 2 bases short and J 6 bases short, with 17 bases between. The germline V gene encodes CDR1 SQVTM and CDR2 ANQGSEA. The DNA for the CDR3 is TGCAGCGTTGAACCCTACAGGGCTGCCTGCGAGCAGTACTTC. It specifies CSVEPYRAACEQYF.

CDR3 amino acids: CASSQDPISGGAGTDTQYF. CDR3 coding DNA: TGTGCCAGCAGCCAAGATCCTATTAGCGGGGGGGCGGGCACAGATACGCAGTATTTT. V gene TRBV3-1 combines with J gene TRBJ2-3, with 11 bases fitting TRBD2. CDR1 and CDR2 (germline): LGHDT, YNNKEL (reference sequence). V lost 0 bases to trimming and J lost 1 base; unmatched junction nucleotides: 9. The CDR3 sequence is 19 residues long.

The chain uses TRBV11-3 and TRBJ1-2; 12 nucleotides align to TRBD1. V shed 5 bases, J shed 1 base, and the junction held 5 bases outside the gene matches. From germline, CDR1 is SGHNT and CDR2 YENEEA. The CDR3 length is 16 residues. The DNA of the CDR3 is TGTGCCAGCAGCCAGGGACAGGGGGCGCGTAACTATGGCTACACCTTC. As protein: CASSQGQGARNYGYTF.

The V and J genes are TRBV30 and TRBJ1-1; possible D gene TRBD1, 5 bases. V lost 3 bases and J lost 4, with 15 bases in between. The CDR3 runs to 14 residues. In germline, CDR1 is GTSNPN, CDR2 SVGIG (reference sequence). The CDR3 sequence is CAWSRDGTGTEAFF. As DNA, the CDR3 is TGTGCCTGGAGCCGGGACGGTACGGGCACTGAAGCTTTCTTT.

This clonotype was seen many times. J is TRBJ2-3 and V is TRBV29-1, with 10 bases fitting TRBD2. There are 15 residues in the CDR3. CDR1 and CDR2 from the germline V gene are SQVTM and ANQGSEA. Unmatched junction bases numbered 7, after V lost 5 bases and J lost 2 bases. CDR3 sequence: CSVPRTSGATDTQYF. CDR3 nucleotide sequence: TGCAGCGTTCCCAGGACTAGCGGAGCCACAGATACGCAGTATTTT.

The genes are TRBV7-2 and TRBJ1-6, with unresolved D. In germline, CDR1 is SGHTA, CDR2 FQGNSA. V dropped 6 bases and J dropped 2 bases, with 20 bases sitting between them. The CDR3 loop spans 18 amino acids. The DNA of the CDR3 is TGTGCCAGCAGACGCGTAGGGCAGATTAGCACCTATAATTCACCCCTCCACTTT. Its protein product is CASRRVGQISTYNSPLHF.

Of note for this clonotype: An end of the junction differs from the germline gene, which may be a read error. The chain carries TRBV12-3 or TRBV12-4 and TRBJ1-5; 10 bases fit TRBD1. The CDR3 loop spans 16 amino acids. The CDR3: CAGSLYGTGGNQPQHF. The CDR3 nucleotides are TGTGCCGGCAGTTTATACGGGACAGGGGGCAATCAGCCCCAGCATTTT.

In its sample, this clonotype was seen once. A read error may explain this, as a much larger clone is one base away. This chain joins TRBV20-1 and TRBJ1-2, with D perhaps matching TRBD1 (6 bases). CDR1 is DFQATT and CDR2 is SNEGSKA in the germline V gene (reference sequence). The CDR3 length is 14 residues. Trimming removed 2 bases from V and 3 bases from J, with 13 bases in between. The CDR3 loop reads CSARPGQQHYGYTF. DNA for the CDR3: TGCAGTGCTAGACCCGGACAGCAGCACTATGGCTACACCTTC.

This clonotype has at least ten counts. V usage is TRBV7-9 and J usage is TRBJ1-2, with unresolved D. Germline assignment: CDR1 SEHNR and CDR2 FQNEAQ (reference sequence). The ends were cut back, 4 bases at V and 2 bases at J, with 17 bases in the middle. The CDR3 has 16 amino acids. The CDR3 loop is CASSSVDRLMNYGYTF. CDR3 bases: TGTGCCAGCAGCTCAGTGGACCGGTTGATGAACTATGGCTACACCTTC.

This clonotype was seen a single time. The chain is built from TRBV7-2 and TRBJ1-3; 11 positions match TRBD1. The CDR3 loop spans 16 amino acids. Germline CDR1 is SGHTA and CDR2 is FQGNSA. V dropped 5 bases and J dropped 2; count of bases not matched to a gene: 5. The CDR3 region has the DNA TGTGCCAGCAGCCAAGGACAGGGGGCAACTGGAAACACCATATATTTT. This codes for CASSQGQGATGNTIYF.

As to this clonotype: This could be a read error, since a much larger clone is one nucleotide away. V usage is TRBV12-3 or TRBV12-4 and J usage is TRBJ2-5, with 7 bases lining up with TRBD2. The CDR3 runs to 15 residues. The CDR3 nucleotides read TGTGCCAGCAGTTTCGGGGGGTTCCCACAAGAGACCCGGTACTTC. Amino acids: CASSFGGFPQETRYF.

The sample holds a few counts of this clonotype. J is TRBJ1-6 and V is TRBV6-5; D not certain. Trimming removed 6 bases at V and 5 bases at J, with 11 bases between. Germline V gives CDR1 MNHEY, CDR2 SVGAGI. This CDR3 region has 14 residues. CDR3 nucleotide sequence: TGTGCCAGCAGGCAAGGACGTGATAATTCACCCCTCCACTTT. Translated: CASRQGRDNSPLHF.

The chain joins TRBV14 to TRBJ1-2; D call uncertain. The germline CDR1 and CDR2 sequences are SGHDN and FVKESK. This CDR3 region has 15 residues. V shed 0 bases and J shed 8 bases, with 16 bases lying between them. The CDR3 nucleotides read TGTGCCAGCAGCCAAGATACTTGGGGATTTACAGGCTACACCTTC. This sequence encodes CASSQDTWGFTGYTF. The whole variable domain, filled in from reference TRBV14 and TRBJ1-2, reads EAGVTQFPSHSVIEKGQTVTLRCDPISGHDNLYWYRRVMGKEIKFLLHFVKESKQDESGMPNNRFLAERTGGTYSTLKVQPAELEDSGVYFCASSQDTWGFTGYTFGSGTRLTVV.

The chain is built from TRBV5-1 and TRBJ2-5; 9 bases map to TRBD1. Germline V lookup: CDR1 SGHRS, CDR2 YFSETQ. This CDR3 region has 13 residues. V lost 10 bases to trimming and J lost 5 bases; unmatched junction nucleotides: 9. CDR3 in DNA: TGCGCCGGCTACAGGGGGCGCGTGGAGACCCAGTACTTC. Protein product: CAGYRGRVETQYF.

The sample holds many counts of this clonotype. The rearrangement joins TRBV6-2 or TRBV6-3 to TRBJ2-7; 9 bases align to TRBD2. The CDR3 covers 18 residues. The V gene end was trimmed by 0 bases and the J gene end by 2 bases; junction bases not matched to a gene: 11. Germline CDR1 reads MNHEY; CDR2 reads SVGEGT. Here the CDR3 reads CASSYSVRSGGLTYEQYF. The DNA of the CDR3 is TGTGCCAGCAGTTACTCAGTTCGAAGCGGGGGGCTGACCTACGAGCAGTACTTC.